The rows below give T cell receptor beta chains drawn from one sample of a study of blood T cell repertoires in COVID-19. Sequencing was performed with immunoSEQ multiplex PCR; in TCRdb, only in-frame clones are kept and a portion is missing. The sample shows approximately 150,000 clones, about nine tenths of them seen only once. Sample: PBMCs or T cells enriched from blood (not recorded which). The source is a man in his fifties or sixties who had recovered from COVID-19. Both conserved end residues are part of each CDR3. The D gene is left open where the match is weak. Rows may omit the clone size; those that give it use once, few, many or a size class.

abundance	j_gene	v_gene	d_gene	CDR3nt	CDR3aa
-	TRBJ1-1	TRBV6-5	-	TGTGCCAGCAGTTACTCGCGAGGGCGAGGGCCAGACAAAGCTTTCTTT	CASSYSRGRGPDKAFF
-	TRBJ1-1	TRBV5-1	-	TGCGCCAGCAGCTTGAGTAGGGGGGGCACTGAAGCTTTCTTT	CASSLSRGGTEAFF
-	TRBJ1-2	TRBV27	-	TGTGCCAGCACTGGAGCGGGATCCGGCTATGGCTACACCTTC	CASTGAGSGYGYTF
-	TRBJ2-1	TRBV4-1	-	TGCGCCAGCAGCCCCGGTCAGGGGTGGGATGAGCAGTTCTTC	CASSPGQGWDEQFF
-	TRBJ2-1	TRBV7-6	TRBD2	TGTGCCAGCAGCCCCGGGACTAGCGCCTCGGGGGAGCAGTTCTTC	CASSPGTSASGEQFF
-	TRBJ1-1	TRBV7-2	-	TGTGCCAGCAGCTTAAGTATTCCGGGGGTAGCTTTCTTT	CASSLSIPGVAFF
-	TRBJ1-1	TRBV27	-	TGTGCCAGCAGTTACGGGGGGAACACTGAAGCTTTCTTT	CASSYGGNTEAFF
-	TRBJ1-1	TRBV19	-	TGTGCCAGTAGTATCAGAAAAACAGGGATCTCTGAAGCTTTCTTT	CASSIRKTGISEAFF
-	TRBJ1-3	TRBV6-1	-	TGTGCCAGCAGTGAGCAGGTCCTCTCTGGAAACACCATATATTTT	CASSEQVLSGNTIYF
-	TRBJ2-2	TRBV2	-	TGTGCCACCCTGGGGGGATCCGGGGAGCTGTTTTTT	CATLGGSGELFF
-	TRBJ2-7	TRBV28	-	TGTGCCAGCAGTTTACCGTCCAGTAACTACGAGCAGTACTTC	CASSLPSSNYEQYF
-	TRBJ1-2	TRBV7-9	-	TGTGCCAGCAGAGACGGGATCCAATCTAACTATGGCTACACCTTC	CASRDGIQSNYGYTF
-	TRBJ1-3	TRBV15	TRBD1	TGTGCCACCAGCAGAGATGGGGACAGGAGACTCTCTGGAAACACCATATATTTT	CATSRDGDRRLSGNTIYF
-	TRBJ1-6	TRBV6-5	-	TGTGCCAGCAGCCCCGGGTGGCGGGTGGAGTCACCCCTCCACTTT	CASSPGWRVESPLHF
-	TRBJ1-5	TRBV23-1	TRBD1	TGCGCCAGCAGGGAAGCGACAGGGCAGAATAGCAATCAGCCCCAGCATTTT	CASREATGQNSNQPQHF
few	TRBJ2-7	TRBV2	TRBD1	TGTGCCAGCAGTAGCAGGGGGCGCGAGCAGTACTTC	CASSSRGREQYF
-	TRBJ1-4	TRBV3-1/TRBV3-2	TRBD1	TGTGCCAGCAGCCAAAGACAGGGTTCCATTGAAAAACTGTTTTTT	CASSQRQGSIEKLFF
-	TRBJ2-5	TRBV6-5	TRBD2	TGTGCCAGCAGTAGGACTAGGGCACAAGAGACCCAGTACTTC	CASSRTRAQETQYF
once	TRBJ2-3	TRBV6-5	TRBD2	TGTGCCAGCTACCCTAGCGGGGGAACAGATACGCAGTATTTT	CASYPSGGTDTQYF
once	TRBJ1-2	TRBV6-5	-	TGTGCCAGCGCGCTTGGCGGTGGCTACACCTTC	CASALGGGYTF
once	TRBJ1-4	TRBV4-1	TRBD1	TGCGCCAGCAGCCAAGTTCTATCGACATGGGACAGTGAAAAACTGTTTTTT	CASSQVLSTWDSEKLFF
few	TRBJ1-6	TRBV27	-	TGTGCCAGCAGTTTTTCCGGGACTCAGAGACTATATAATTCACCCCTCCACTTT	CASSFSGTQRLYNSPLHF
once	TRBJ2-5	TRBV7-3	-	TGTGCCAGCAGCCCGGAAGGGGGTCAAGAGACCCAGTACTTC	CASSPEGGQETQYF
-	TRBJ2-1	TRBV4-1	-	TGCGCCAGCAGCCAGGCCAGCCCAGGACTGCGGCAGTTCTTC	CASSQASPGLRQFF
-	TRBJ2-6	TRBV7-2	-	TGTGCCAGCAGCCCCCCCTCCCGCGGGGTTGGGGCCAACGTCCTGACTTTC	CASSPPSRGVGANVLTF
-	TRBJ2-1	TRBV18	TRBD2	TGTGCCAGCTCCAAGACTAGCGGGCCCTACAATGAGCAGTTCTTC	CASSKTSGPYNEQFF
-	TRBJ1-1	TRBV11-3	-	TGTGCCAGCGCCAGGGAAGATTGGACTGAAGCTTTCTTT	CASAREDWTEAFF
-	TRBJ2-7	TRBV2	TRBD2	TGTGCCAGCGGCCCTGGGACTAGCGGACGCGATTGGCAGTACTTC	CASGPGTSGRDWQYF
once	TRBJ2-1	TRBV27	-	TGTGCCAGCAGTTTTTACACGGGAGAGGTATATGAGCAGTTCTTC	CASSFYTGEVYEQFF
-	TRBJ1-1	TRBV28	-	TGTGCCAGCACCCGGACACCAAACACTGAAGCTTTCTTT	CASTRTPNTEAFF
-	TRBJ2-3	TRBV9	-	TGTGCCAGCAGCGTAGCTCTTACAGATACGCAGTATTTT	CASSVALTDTQYF
-	TRBJ1-4	TRBV15	-	TGTGCCACCAGCAGAGATAGGGACACCCCTAGGGTTTTT	CATSRDRDTPRVF
-	TRBJ1-2	TRBV6-4	-	TGTGCCAGCAGTCGACAGGCAGACAACTATGGCTACACCTTC	CASSRQADNYGYTF
-	TRBJ1-1	TRBV19	TRBD1	TGTGCCAGTAGTCTATACCCGGGACAGGAAGCTTTCTTT	CASSLYPGQEAFF
-	TRBJ1-6	TRBV2	-	TGTGCCAGCAGCGGTTTAAACTATAATTCACCCCTCCACTTT	CASSGLNYNSPLHF
-	TRBJ2-7	TRBV21-1	-	TGTGCCAGCAGCAAAGGCCCAGGGTCCAACGAGCAGTACTTC	CASSKGPGSNEQYF
-	TRBJ2-1	TRBV30	-	TGTGCCTGGAGTGTACGGCCTAGCAATGAGCAGTTCTTC	CAWSVRPSNEQFF
-	TRBJ1-1	TRBV5-1	-	TGCGCCAGCAGCTTCTTCGGGCCCGGGGAACCTGAAGCTTTCTTT	CASSFFGPGEPEAFF
-	TRBJ2-5	TRBV6-5	TRBD2	TGTGCCAGCAGTTACTCACTAGCGGTGGAAGAGACCCAGTACTTC	CASSYSLAVEETQYF
-	TRBJ1-1	TRBV3-1/TRBV3-2	-	TGTGCCAGCAGCCAATATGAACAGGAAGCTTTCTTT	CASSQYEQEAFF
once	TRBJ2-6	TRBV7-3	TRBD1	TGTGCCAGCAGCTTATTGGGACAGATGTCTGGGGCCAACGTCCTGACTTTC	CASSLLGQMSGANVLTF
few	TRBJ2-7	TRBV28	-	TGTGCCAGCAGCCGCGCATCGACCAGGGCCGAGCAGTACTTC	CASSRASTRAEQYF
-	TRBJ2-7	TRBV5-1	TRBD1	TGCGCCAGCAGCTCCGGGACAGAGTTAGAGCAGTACTTC	CASSSGTELEQYF
-	TRBJ2-1	TRBV11-2	-	TGTGCCAGCAGCCCACTCTCCAATGAGCAGTTCTTC	CASSPLSNEQFF
-	TRBJ1-6	TRBV25-1	-	TGTGCCAGCAGTGAGGAGGGCAATTCACCCCTCCACTTT	CASSEEGNSPLHF
once	TRBJ1-2	TRBV30	-	TGTGCCTGGAGTGTACCAGGGGATCGCGGCTACACCTTC	CAWSVPGDRGYTF
-	TRBJ1-4	TRBV7-8	TRBD1	TGTGCCAGCAGGAGGGGGCACGATGAAAAACTGTTTTTT	CASRRGHDEKLFF
-	TRBJ2-5	TRBV29-1	-	TGCAGCGTTGAAGATTCAAGGGGTGAGACCCAGTACTTC	CSVEDSRGETQYF
-	TRBJ1-2	TRBV7-9	-	TGTGCCAGCAGCTTAGGGTACGGGGTGGTGGATGGCTACACCTTC	CASSLGYGVVDGYTF
-	TRBJ1-1	TRBV5-1	TRBD1	TGCGCCAGCAGCAGGGGGACAGCGAACACTGAAGCTTTCTTT	CASSRGTANTEAFF
-	TRBJ1-1	TRBV11-2	-	TGTGCCAGCAGCCAGGGGTTTGGGGGAGCCACTGAAGCTTTCTTT	CASSQGFGGATEAFF
-	TRBJ1-1	TRBV30	-	TGTGCCTGGAAAGGGGCAGTCAAATACACTGAAGCTTTCTTT	CAWKGAVKYTEAFF
-	TRBJ2-1	TRBV2	-	TGTGCCAGCAGGGGCGTAACTAGTCACGGGGAGCAGTTCTTC	CASRGVTSHGEQFF
-	TRBJ1-3	TRBV28	-	TGTGCCAGCAGTCGCGGGATCCGATTTCTAAACACCATATATTTT	CASSRGIRFLNTIYF
-	TRBJ2-7	TRBV11-2	-	TGTGCCAGCAGCTTGCCCCAGGGTGGTATTGGACACGAGCAGTACTTC	CASSLPQGGIGHEQYF